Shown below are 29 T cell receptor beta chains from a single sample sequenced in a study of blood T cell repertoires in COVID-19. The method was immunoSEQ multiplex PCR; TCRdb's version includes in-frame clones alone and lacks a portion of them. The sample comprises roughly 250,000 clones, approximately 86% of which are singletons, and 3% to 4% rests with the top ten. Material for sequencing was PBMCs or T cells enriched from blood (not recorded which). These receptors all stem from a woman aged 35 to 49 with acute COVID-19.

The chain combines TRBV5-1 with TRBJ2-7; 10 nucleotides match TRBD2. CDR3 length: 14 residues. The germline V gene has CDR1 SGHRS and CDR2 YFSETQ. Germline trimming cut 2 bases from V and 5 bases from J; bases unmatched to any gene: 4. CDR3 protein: CASSLLAGRHEQYF. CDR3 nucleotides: TGCGCCAGCAGCTTACTAGCGGGACGCCACGAGCAGTACTTC.

CDR3: CASSLDRTGYNEQFF. The CDR3 DNA follows: TGTGCCAGCAGCTTAGATAGGACAGGGTACAATGAGCAGTTCTTC. The chain uses TRBV7-8 and TRBJ2-1; TRBD1 matches 8 bases. The CDR3 covers 15 residues. CDR1 is SGHVS and CDR2 is FQNEAQ in the germline V gene. The trim removed 1 base at V and 4 bases at J, leaving 3 bases unmatched.

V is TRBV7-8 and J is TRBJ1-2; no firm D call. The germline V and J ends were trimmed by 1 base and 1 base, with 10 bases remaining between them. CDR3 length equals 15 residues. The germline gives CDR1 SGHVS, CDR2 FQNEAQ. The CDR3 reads CASSLVLTSNYGYTF. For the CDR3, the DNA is TGTGCCAGCAGCTTAGTGCTCACCAGTAACTATGGCTACACCTTC.

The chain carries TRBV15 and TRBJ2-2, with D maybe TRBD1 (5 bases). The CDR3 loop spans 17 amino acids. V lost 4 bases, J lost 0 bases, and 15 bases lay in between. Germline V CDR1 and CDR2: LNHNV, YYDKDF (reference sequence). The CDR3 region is CATSTTRRDPNTGELFF. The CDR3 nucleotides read TGTGCCACCAGCACAACCCGCAGGGATCCGAACACCGGGGAGCTGTTTTTT.

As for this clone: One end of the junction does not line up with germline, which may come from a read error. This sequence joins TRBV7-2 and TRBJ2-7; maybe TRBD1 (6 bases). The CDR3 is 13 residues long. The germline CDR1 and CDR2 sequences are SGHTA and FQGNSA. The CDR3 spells CASSRTVSSEQYF. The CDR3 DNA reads TGTGCCAGCAGCAGGACAGTCTCCTCCGAGCAGTACTTC.

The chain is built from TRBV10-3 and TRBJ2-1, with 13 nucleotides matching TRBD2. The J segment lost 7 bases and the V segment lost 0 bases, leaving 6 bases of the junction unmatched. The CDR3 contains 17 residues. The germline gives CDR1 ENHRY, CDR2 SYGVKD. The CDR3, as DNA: TGTGCCATCAGTGAGTCGACGACTAGCGGGAGGTTTAATGAGCAGTTCTTC. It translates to CAISESTTSGRFNEQFF.

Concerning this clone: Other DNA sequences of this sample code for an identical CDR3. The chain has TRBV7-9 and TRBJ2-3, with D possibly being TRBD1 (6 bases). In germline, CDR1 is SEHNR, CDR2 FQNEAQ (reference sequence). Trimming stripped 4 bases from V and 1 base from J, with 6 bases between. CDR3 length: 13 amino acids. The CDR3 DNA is TGTGCCAGCAGCTGGACAGGCACAGATACGCAGTATTTT. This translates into CASSWTGTDTQYF.

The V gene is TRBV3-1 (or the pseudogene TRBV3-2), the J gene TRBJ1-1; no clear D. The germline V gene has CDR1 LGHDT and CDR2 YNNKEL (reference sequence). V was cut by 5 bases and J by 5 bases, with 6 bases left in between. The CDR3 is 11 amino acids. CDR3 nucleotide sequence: TGTGCCAGCAGCTTCGGGACTGAAGCTTTCTTT. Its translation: CASSFGTEAFF.

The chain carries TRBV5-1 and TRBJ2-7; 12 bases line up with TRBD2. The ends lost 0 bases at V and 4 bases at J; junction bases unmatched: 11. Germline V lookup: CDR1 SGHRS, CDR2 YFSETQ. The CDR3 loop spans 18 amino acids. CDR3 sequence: CASSLVSLAGGKSYEQYF. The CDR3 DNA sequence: TGCGCCAGCAGCTTGGTTTCCCTAGCGGGAGGGAAGAGTTACGAGCAGTACTTC.

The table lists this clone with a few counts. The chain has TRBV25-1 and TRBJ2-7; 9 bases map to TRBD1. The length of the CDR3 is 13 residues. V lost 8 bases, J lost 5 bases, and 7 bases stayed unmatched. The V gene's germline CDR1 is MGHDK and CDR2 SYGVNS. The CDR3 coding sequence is TGTGCCAGCCGGACAGGGGTAGGGCACGAGCAGTACTTC. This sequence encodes CASRTGVGHEQYF.

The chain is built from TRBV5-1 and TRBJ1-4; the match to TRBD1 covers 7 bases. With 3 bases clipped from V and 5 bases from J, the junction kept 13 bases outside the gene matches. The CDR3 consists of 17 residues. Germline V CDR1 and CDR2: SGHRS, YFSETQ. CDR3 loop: CASSSLILGTENEKLFF. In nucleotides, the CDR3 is TGCGCCAGCAGCTCATTGATCCTCGGGACAGAAAATGAAAAACTGTTTTTT.

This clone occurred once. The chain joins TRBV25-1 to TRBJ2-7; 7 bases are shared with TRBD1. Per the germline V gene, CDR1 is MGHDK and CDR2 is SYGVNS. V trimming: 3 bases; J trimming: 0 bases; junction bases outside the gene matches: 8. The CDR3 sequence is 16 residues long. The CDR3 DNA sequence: TGTGCCAGCAGTGAGCAAACAGGGGACCTCTCCTACGAGCAGTACTTC. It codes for CASSEQTGDLSYEQYF.

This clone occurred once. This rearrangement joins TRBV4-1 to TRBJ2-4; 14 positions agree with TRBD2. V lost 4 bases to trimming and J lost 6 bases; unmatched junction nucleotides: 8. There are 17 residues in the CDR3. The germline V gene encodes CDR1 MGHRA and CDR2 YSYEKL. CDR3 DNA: TGCGCCAGCAGCCCCTCCTCGACTAGCGGGGGGGGAAACATTCAGTACTTC. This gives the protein CASSPSSTSGGGNIQYF.

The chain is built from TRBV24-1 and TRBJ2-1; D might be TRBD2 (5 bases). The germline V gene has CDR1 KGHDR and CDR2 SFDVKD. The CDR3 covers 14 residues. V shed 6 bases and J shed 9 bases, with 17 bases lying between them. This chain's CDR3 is CATSPRGLPGEQFF. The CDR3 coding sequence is TGTGCCACCAGTCCACGGGGTTTGCCGGGTGAGCAGTTCTTC.

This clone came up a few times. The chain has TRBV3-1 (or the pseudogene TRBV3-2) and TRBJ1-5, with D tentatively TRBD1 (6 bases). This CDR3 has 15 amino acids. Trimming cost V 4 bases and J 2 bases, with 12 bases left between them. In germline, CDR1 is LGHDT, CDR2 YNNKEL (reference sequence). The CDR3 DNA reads TGTGCCAGCAGCCCTGCCAGGGGTGGCAATCAGCCCCAGCATTTT. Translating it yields CASSPARGGNQPQHF.

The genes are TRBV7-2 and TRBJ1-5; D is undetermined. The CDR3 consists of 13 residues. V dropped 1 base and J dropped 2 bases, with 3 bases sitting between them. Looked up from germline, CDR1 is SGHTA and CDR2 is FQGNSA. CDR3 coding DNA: TGTGCCAGCAGCTTAGTAGGCAATCAGCCCCAGCATTTT. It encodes CASSLVGNQPQHF.

CDR3 coding DNA: TGTGCCAGCAGTGAATTAGCGGAGGCGAGCGAGCAGTACTTC. This codes for CASSELAEASEQYF. The chain uses TRBV6-1 and TRBJ2-7; D is perhaps TRBD2 (6 bases). Trimming removed 2 bases at V and 6 bases at J, with 14 bases between. The CDR3 is 14 amino acids. The germline CDR1 and CDR2 sequences are MNHNS and SASEGT.

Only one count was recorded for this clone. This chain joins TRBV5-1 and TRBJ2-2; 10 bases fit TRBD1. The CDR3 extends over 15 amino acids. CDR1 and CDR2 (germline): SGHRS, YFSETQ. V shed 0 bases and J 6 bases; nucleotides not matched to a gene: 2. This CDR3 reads CASSLEGQGSGELFF. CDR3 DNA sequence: TGCGCCAGCAGCTTGGAGGGACAGGGGTCCGGGGAGCTGTTTTTT.

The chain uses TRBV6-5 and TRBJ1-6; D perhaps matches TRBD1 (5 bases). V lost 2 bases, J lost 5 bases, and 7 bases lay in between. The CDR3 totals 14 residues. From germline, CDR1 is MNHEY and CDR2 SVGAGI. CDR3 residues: CASSYRQNNSPLHF. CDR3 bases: TGTGCCAGCAGTTACCGACAGAATAATTCACCCCTCCACTTT.

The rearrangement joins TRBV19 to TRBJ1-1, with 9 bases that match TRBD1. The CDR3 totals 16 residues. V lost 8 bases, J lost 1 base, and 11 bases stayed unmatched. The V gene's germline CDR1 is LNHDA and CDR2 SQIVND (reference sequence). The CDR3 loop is CASSRGDRVKNTEAFF. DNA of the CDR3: TGTGCCAGTTCTAGGGGGGACAGGGTAAAGAACACTGAAGCTTTCTTT.

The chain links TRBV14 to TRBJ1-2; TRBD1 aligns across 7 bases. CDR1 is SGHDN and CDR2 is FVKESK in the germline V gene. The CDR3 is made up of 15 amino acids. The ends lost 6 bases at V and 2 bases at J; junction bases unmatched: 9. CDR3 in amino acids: CASRSTGELNYGYTF. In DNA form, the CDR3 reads TGTGCCAGCAGATCTACAGGGGAATTAAACTATGGCTACACCTTC.

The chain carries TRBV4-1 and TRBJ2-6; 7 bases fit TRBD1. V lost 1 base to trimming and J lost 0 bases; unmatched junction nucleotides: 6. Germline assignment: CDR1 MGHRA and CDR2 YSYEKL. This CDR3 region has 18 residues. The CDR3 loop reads CASSQVRQGTSGANVLTF. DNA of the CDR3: TGCGCCAGCAGCCAAGTGAGACAGGGAACCTCTGGGGCCAACGTCCTGACTTTC.

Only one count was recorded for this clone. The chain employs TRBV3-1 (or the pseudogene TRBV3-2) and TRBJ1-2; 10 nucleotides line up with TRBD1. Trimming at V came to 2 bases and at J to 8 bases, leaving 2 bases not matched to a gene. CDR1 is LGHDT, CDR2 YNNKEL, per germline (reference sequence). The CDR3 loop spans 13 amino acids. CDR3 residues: CASSQQGQGGYTF. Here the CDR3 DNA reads TGTGCCAGCAGCCAACAGGGACAGGGGGGCTACACCTTC.

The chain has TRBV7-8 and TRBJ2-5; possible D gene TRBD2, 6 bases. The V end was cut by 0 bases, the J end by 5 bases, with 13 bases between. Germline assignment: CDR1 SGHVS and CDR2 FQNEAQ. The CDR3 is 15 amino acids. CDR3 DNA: TGTGCCAGCAGCTTAGCTTTGGCGGGGCGGGAGACCCAGTACTTC. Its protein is CASSLALAGRETQYF.

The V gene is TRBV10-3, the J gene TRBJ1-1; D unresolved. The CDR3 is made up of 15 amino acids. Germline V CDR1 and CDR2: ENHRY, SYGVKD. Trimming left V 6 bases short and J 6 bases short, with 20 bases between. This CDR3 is CAIRATGNIVAEAFF. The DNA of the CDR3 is TGTGCCATCAGAGCGACGGGGAACATAGTCGCTGAAGCTTTCTTT.

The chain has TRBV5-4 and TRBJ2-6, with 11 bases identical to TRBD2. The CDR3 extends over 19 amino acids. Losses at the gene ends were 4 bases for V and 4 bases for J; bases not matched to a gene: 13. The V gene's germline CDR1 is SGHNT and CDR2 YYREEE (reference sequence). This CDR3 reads CASSTPGASGRTGANVLTF. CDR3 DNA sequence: TGTGCCAGCAGCACGCCTGGGGCTAGCGGGAGGACGGGGGCCAACGTCCTGACTTTC.

In nucleotides, the CDR3 is TGTGCCAGTAGTGCGGGACCGTACAATGAGCAGTTCTTC. Translating it yields CASSAGPYNEQFF. The gene calls are TRBV19 and TRBJ2-1, with a possible D match to TRBD2 (6 bases). The V end was cut by 5 bases, the J end by 4 bases, with 9 bases between. Germline loops: CDR1 LNHDA, CDR2 SQIVND (reference sequence). The CDR3 covers 13 residues.

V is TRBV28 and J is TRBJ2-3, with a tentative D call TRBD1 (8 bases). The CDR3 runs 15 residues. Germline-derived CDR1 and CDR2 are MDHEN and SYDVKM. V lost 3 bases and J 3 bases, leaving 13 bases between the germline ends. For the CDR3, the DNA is TGTGCCAGCAGTTTTTCACAGGGGGGGACAGATACGCAGTATTTT. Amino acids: CASSFSQGGTDTQYF.

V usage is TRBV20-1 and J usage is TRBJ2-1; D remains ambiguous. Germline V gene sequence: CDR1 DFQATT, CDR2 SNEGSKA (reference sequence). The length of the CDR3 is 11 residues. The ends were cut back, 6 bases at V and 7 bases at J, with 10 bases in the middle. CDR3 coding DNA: TGCAGTGCCCCGGTCGGGAATGAGCAGTTCTTC. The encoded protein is CSAPVGNEQFF.